A single sample is the source of the 6 T cell receptor beta chains below, sequenced in a study of blood T cell repertoires in COVID-19. Using immunoSEQ multiplex PCR, the repertoire was profiled, and TCRdb retains in-frame clones only, with some absent. The sample contains fewer than 300,000 clones, approximately 81% of which appear only once. The specimen was peripheral blood. All receptors come from a woman aged 60-75 years with active or convalescent COVID-19.

The V and J genes are TRBV11-3 and TRBJ2-2; D might be TRBD1 (5 bases). Per germline, CDR1 SGHNT and CDR2 YENEEA. The CDR3 has 13 amino acids. V was cut by 6 bases and J by 6 bases, with 11 bases left in between. DNA of the CDR3: TGTGCCAGCAGTCAAGGGGAAGCCGGGGAGCTGTTTTTT. This encodes CASSQGEAGELFF.

This chain connects TRBV9 to TRBJ2-2, with D possibly being TRBD1 (6 bases). Germline CDR1 reads SGDLS; CDR2 reads YYNGEE. V was shortened by 2 bases and J by 1 base, with 6 bases between the two germline ends. The CDR3 is made up of 14 amino acids. CDR3 amino acids: CASSVTGNTGELFF. CDR3 DNA: TGTGCCAGCAGCGTGACAGGGAACACCGGGGAGCTGTTTTTT.

The chain joins TRBV5-1 to TRBJ2-5; perhaps TRBD2 as D (6 bases). V lost 3 bases to trimming and J lost 3 bases, with 9 bases between them. The CDR3 totals 13 residues. Germline CDR1 is SGHRS and CDR2 is YFSETQ. The CDR3 loop reads CASSSPGEETQYF. The CDR3 DNA reads as TGCGCCAGCAGCTCACCGGGGGAAGAGACCCAGTACTTC.

Details on this clone: At one end, the junction sequence differs from germline, possibly due to a read error. The rearrangement uses TRBV6-5 and TRBJ1-4; no clear D. The CDR3 has 16 amino acids. Germline V gene data show CDR1 as MNHEY and CDR2 as SVGAGI. CDR3 residues: CASSYFDIPTNEKLFF. CDR3 in DNA: TGTGCCAGCAGCTACTTCGACATACCAACTAATGAAAAACTGTTTTTT.

The chain links TRBV6-1 to TRBJ1-4, with D possibly TRBD1 on 5 matching bases. The V end lost 3 bases, the J end lost 2 bases, and 7 bases lay between the germline ends. Germline V CDR1 and CDR2: MNHNS, SASEGT. The CDR3 totals 14 residues. CDR3: CASSETDTNEKLFF. The DNA of the CDR3 is TGTGCCAGCAGTGAGACAGACACTAATGAAAAACTGTTTTTT.

In its sample, this clone was seen a few times. The chain carries TRBV11-3 and TRBJ2-1; TRBD2 matches at 12 bases. The CDR3 extends over 16 amino acids. Germline V gene data show CDR1 as SGHNT and CDR2 as YENEEA. J gave up 8 bases and V 5 bases, and 10 bases lay outside the gene matches. Written as DNA, the CDR3 is TGTGCCAGCAGCGTGGATCTAGCGGGGGGGGCGGATGAGCAGTTCTTC. It encodes CASSVDLAGGADEQFF.